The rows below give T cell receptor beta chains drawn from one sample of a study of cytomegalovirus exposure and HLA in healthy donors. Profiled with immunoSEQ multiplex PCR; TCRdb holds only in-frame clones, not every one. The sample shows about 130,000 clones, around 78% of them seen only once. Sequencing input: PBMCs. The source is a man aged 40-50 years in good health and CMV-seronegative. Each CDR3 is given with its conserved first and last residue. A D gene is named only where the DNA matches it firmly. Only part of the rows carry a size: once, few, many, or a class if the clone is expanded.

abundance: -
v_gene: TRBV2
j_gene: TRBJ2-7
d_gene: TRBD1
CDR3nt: TGTGCCAGCAGTGCCCTTCAGGGACAGGGCGCCTACGAGCAGTACTTC
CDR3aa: CASSALQGQGAYEQYF

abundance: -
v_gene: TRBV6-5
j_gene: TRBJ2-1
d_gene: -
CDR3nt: TGTGCCAGCAGTTACTCCGAGTACAATGAGCAGTTCTTC
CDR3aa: CASSYSEYNEQFF

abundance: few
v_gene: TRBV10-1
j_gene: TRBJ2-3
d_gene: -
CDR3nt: TGCGCCAGCAGTGAGGGGCAGTGGTCAGATACGCAGTATTTT
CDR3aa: CASSEGQWSDTQYF

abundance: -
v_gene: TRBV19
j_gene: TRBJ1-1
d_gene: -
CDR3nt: TGTGCCAGTAAGCCCCGGGGGTGGGGCACTGAAGCTTTCTTT
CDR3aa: CASKPRGWGTEAFF

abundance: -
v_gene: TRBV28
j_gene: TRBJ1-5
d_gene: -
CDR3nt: TGTGCCAGCCGCCCGCCGGGTCTGGCAATGAGTCAGCCCCAGCATTTT
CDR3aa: CASRPPGLAMSQPQHF

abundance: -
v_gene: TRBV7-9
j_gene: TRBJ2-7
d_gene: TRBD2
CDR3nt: TGTGCCAGCAGCTTAGTTCCGGGAGGGGTCTACGAGCAGTACTTC
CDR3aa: CASSLVPGGVYEQYF

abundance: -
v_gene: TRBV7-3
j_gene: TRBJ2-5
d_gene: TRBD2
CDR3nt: TGTGCCAGCAGCCCCGGACTAGCCAAACAAGAGACCCAGTACTTC
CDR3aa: CASSPGLAKQETQYF

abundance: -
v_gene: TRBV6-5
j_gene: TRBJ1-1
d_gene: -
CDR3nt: TGTGCCAGCAGTTTTAGACAGACCGAAGCTTTCTTT
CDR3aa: CASSFRQTEAFF

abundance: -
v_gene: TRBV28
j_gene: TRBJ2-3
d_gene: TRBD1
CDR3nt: TGTGCCAGCAGTTCGACAGGGTTAACAGATACGCAGTATTTT
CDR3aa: CASSSTGLTDTQYF

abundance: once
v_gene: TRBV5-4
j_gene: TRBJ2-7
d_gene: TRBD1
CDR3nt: TGTGCCAGCAGAGTGACAGGGGGCGGCGAGCAGTACTTC
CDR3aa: CASRVTGGGEQYF

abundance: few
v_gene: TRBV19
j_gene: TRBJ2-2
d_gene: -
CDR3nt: TGTGCCAGTAGTCTTTCGAACACCGGGGAGCTGTTTTTT
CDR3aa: CASSLSNTGELFF

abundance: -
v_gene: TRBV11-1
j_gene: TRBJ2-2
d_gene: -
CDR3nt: TGTGCCAGCAGCCCTGGGCTCAACACCGGGGAGCTGTTTTTT
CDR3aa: CASSPGLNTGELFF

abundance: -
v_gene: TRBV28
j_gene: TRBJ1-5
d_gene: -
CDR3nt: TGTGCCAGCGGACCAGGAGGGCAGACCTATCAGCCCCAGCATTTT
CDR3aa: CASGPGGQTYQPQHF

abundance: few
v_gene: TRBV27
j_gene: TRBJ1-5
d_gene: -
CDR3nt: TGTGCCAGCAGTCCCCTCCGACACCACAATCAGCCCCAGCATTTT
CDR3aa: CASSPLRHHNQPQHF

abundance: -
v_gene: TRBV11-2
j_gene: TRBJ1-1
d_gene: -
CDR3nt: TGTGCCAGCACCGAAAGTTGGCCGCTCCAAGCTTTCTTT
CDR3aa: CASTESWPLQAFF

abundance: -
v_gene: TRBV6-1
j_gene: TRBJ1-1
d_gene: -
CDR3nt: TGTGCCAGCAAGAACCGGGACTTTGAAGCTTTCTTT
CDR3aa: CASKNRDFEAFF

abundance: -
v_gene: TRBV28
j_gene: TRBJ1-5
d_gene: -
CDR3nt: TGTGCCAGCAGCGATCAGCCCCAGCATTTT
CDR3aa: CASSDQPQHF

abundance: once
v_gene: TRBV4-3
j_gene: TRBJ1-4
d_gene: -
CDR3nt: TGCGCCAGCAGCCAAGATAGGGGAAAGGGAACGGGAAAACTGTTTTTT
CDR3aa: CASSQDRGKGTGKLFF

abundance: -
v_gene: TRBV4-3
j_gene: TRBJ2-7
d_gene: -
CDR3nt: TGCGCCAGCAGCCAAGATTACGTGGGCAGTGTCTACGAGCAGTACTTC
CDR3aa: CASSQDYVGSVYEQYF

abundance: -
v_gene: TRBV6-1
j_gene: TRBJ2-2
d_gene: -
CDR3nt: TGTGCCAGTATATTATGGGCAGGGAACACCGGGGAGCTGTTTTTT
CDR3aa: CASILWAGNTGELFF

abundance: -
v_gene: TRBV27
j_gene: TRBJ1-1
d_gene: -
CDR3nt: TGTGCCAGCAGTTTATCGAGGCGCACTGAAGCTTTCTTT
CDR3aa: CASSLSRRTEAFF

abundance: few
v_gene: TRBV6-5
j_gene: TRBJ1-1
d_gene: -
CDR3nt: TGTGCCAGCAGCCGGAGGGTCGATGAAGCTTTCTTT
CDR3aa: CASSRRVDEAFF